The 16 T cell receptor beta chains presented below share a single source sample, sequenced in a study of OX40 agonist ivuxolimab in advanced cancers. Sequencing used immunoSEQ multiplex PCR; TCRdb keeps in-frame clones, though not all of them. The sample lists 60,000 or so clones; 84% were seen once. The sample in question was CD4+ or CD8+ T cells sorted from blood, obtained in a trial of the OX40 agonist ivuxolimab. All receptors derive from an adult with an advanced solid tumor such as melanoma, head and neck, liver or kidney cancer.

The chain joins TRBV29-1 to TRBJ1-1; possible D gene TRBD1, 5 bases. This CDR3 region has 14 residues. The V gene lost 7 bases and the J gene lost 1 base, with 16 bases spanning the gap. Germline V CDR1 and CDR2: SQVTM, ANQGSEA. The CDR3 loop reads CSARGIGTNTEAFF. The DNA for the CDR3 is TGCAGCGCCCGAGGGATAGGGACGAACACTGAAGCTTTCTTT.

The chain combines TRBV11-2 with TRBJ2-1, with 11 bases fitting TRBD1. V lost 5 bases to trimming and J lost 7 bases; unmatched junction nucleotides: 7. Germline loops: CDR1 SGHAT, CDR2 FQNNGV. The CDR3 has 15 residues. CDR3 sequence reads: CASSSGTGGFNEQFF. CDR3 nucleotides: TGTGCCAGCAGCAGCGGGACAGGGGGATTTAATGAGCAGTTCTTC. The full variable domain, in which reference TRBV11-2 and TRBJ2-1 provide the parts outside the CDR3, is EAGVAQSPRYKIIEKRQSVAFWCNPISGHATLYWYQQILGQGPKLLIQFQNNGVVDDSQLPKDRFSAERLKGVDSTLKIQPAKLEDSAVYLCASSSGTGGFNEQFFGPGTRLTVL.

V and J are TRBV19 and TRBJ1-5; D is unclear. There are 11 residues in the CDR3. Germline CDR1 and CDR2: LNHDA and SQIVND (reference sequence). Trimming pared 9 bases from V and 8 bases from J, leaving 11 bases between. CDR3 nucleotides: TGTGCCAGCATGAGAATTAAGCCCCAGCATTTT. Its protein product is CASMRIKPQHF.

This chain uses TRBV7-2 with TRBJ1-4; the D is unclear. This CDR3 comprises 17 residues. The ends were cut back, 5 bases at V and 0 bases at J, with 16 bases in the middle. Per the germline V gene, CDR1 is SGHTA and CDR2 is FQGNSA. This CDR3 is CASSGDSQSTTNEKLFF. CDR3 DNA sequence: TGTGCCAGCAGCGGGGATTCCCAGAGTACAACTAATGAAAAACTGTTTTTT.

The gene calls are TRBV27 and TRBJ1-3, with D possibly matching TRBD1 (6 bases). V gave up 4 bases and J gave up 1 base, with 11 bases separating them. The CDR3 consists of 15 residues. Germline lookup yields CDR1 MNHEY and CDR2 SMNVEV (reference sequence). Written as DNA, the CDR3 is TGTGCCAGCAGTTCACTGGGGGCGTCTGGAAACACCATATATTTT. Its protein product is CASSSLGASGNTIYF.

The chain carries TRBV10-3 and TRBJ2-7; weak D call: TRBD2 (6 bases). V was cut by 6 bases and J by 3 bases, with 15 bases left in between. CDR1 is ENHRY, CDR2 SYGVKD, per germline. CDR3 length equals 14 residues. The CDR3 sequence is CAIRPTRRGYEQYF. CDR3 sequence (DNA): TGTGCCATCAGGCCAACTAGGAGGGGCTACGAGCAGTACTTC.

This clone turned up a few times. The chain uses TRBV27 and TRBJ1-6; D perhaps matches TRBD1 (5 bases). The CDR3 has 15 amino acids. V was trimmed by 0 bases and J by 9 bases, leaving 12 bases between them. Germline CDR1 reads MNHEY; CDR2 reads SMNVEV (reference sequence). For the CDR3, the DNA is TGTGCCAGCAGTTTATCTGTTTGGGGGACTTCACCCCTCCACTTT. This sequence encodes CASSLSVWGTSPLHF.

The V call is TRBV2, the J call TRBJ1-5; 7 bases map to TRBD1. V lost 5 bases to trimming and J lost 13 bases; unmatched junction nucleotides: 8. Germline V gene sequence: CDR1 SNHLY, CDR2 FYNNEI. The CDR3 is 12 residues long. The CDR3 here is CASSPGTEAQHF. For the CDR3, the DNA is TGTGCCAGCAGTCCCGGGACAGAGGCTCAGCATTTT. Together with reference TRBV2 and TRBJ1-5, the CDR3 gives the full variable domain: EPEVTQTPSHQVTQMGQEVILRCVPISNHLYFYWYRQILGQKVEFLVSFYNNEISEKSEIFDDQFSVERPDGSNFTLKIRSTKLEDSAMYFCASSPGTEAQHFGDGTRLSIL.

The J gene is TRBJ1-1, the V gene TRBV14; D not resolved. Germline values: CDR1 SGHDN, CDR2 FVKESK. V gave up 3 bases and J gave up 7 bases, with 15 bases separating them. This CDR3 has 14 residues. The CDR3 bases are TGTGCCAGCAGCCAGGATACCGGGAGCCTTGAAGCTTTCTTT. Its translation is CASSQDTGSLEAFF.

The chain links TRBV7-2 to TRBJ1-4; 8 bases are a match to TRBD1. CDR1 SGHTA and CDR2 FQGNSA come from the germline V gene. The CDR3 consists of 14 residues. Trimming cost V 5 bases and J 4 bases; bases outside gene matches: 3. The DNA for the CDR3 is TGTGCCAGCAGCCTAGACAGGGGTAATGAAAAACTGTTTTTT. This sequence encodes CASSLDRGNEKLFF.

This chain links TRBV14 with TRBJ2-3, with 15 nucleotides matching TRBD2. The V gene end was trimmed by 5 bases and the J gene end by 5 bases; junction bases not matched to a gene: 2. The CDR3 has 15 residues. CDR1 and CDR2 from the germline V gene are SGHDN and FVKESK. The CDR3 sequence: CASSWGLAGGDTQYF. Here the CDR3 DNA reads TGTGCCAGCAGCTGGGGACTAGCGGGGGGAGATACGCAGTATTTT.

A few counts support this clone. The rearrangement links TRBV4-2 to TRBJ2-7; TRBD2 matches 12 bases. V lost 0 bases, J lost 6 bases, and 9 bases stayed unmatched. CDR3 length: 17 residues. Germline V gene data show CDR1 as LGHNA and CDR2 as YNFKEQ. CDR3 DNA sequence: TGTGCCAGCAGCCAAGATAGTCTAGCGGGGGGGTTAGGCGAGCAGTACTTC. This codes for CASSQDSLAGGLGEQYF.

CDR3 nucleotides: TGTGCCAGCTCAGCGGGACTAGCGGGAAGCGAGCAGTACTTC. Translated, it gives CASSAGLAGSEQYF. The chain links TRBV18 to TRBJ2-7; 13 nucleotides agree with TRBD2. Germline V lookup: CDR1 KGHSH, CDR2 LQKENI. V lost 5 bases, J lost 6 bases, and 4 bases stayed unmatched. The CDR3 runs 14 residues.

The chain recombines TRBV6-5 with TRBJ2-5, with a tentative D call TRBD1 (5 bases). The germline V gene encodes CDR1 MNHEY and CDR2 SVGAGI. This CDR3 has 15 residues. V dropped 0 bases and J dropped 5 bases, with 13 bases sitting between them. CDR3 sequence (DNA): TGTGCCAGCAGTTACTCGAGTAGGGGCAGGGAGACCCAGTACTTC. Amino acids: CASSYSSRGRETQYF.

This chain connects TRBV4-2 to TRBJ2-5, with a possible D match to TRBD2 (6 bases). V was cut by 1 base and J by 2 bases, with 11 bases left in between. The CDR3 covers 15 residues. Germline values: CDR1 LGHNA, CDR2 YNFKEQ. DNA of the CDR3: TGTGCCAGCAGCCAAGGCGATAGCGGACAAGAGACCCAGTACTTC. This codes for CASSQGDSGQETQYF.

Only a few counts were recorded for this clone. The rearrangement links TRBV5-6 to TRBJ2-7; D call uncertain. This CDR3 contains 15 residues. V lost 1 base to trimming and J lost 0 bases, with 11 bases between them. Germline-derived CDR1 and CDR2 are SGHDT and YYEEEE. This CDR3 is CASSLFAISSYEQYF. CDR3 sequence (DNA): TGTGCCAGCAGCTTGTTCGCAATAAGCTCCTACGAGCAGTACTTC.